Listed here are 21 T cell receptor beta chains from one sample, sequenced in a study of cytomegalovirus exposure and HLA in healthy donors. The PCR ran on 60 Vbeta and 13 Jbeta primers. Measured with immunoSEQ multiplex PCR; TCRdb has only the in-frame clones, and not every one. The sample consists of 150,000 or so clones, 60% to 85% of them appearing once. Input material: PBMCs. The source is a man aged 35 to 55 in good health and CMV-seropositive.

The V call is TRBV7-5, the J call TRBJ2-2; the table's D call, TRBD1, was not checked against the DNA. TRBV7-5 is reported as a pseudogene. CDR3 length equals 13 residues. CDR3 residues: CVRSQGPFGELFF. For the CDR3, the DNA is TGTGTCAGAAGCCAGGGCCCGTTCGGGGAGCTGTTTTTT.

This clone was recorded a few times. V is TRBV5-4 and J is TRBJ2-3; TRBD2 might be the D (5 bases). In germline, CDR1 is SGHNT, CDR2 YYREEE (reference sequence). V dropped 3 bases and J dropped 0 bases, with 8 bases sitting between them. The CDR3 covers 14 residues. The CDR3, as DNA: TGTGCCAGCAGCTCCTGGACTAGCACAGATACGCAGTATTTT. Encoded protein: CASSSWTSTDTQYF.

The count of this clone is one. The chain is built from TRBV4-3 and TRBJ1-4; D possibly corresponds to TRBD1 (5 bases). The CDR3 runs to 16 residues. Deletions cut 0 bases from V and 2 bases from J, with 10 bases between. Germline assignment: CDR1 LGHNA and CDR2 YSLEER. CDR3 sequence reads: CASSQDGGVTNEKLFF. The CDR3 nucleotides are TGCGCCAGCAGCCAAGATGGAGGGGTGACTAATGAAAAACTGTTTTTT.

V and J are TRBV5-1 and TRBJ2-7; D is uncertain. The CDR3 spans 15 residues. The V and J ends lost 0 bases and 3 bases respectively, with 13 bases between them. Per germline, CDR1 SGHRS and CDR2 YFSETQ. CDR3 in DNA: TGCGCCAGCAGCTTGGATGCGCTTAATAGCTACGAGCAGTACTTC. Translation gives CASSLDALNSYEQYF. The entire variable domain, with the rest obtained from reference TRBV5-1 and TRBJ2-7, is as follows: KAGVTQTPRYLIKTRGQQVTLSCSPISGHRSVSWYQQTPGQGLQFLFEYFSETQRNKGNFPGRFSGRQFSNSRSEMNVSTLELGDSALYLCASSLDALNSYEQYFGPGTRLTVT.

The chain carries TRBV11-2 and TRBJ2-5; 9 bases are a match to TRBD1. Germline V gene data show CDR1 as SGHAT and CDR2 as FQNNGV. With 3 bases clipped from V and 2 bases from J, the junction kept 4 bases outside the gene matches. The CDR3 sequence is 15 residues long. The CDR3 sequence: CASSFPTGGQETQYF. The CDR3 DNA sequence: TGTGCCAGCAGCTTCCCGACAGGGGGACAAGAGACCCAGTACTTC.

The CDR3 DNA reads TGTGCCAGCAGCCTTACCTCAGGGGGCGGAAACACCATATATTTT. Translation gives CASSLTSGGGNTIYF. V and J are TRBV7-2 and TRBJ1-3; TRBD1 matches 8 bases. The germline V gene encodes CDR1 SGHTA and CDR2 FQGNSA. With V trimmed by 5 bases and J by 4 bases, 7 bases remained unmatched. The length of the CDR3 is 15 residues.

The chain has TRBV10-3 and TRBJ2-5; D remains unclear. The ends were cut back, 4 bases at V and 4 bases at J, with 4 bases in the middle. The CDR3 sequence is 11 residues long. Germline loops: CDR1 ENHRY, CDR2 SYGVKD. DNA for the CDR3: TGTGCCATCAGTGCAGGAGAGACCCAGTACTTC. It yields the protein CAISAGETQYF.

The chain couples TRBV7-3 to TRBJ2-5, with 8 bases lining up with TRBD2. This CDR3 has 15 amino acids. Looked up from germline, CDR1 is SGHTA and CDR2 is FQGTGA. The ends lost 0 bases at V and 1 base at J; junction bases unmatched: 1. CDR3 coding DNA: TGTGCCAGCAGCTTAACAACTAGCGGCCAAGAGACCCAGTACTTC. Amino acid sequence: CASSLTTSGQETQYF.

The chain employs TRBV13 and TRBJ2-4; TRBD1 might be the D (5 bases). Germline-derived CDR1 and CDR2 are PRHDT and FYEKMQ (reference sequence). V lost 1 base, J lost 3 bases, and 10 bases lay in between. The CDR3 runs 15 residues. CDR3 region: CASSLEGIGKNIQYF. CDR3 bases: TGTGCCAGCAGCTTAGAGGGGATAGGCAAAAACATTCAGTACTTC.

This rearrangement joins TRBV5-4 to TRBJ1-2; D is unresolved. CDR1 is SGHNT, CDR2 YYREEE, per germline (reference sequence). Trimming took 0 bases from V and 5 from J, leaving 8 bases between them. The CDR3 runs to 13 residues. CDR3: CASSLEGAYGYTF. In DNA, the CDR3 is TGTGCCAGCAGCTTGGAGGGAGCTTATGGCTACACCTTC. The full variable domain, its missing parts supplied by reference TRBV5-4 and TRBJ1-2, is ETGVTQSPTHLIKTRGQQVTLRCSSQSGHNTVSWYQQALGQGPQFIFQYYREEENGRGNFPPRFSGLQFPNYSSELNVNALELDDSALYLCASSLEGAYGYTFGSGTRLTVV.

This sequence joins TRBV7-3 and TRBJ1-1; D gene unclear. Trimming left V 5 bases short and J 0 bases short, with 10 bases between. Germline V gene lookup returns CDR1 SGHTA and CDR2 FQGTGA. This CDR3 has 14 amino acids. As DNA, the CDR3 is TGTGCCAGCAGCCTCACAGCGGTGAACACTGAAGCTTTCTTT. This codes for CASSLTAVNTEAFF.

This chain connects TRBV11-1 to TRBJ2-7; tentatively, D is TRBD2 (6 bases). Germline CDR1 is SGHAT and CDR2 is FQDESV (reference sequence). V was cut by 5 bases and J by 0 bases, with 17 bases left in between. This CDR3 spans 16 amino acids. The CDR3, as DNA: TGTGCCAGCAGCCCATGGGGAGGTGCCTCCTCCTACGAGCAGTACTTC. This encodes CASSPWGGASSYEQYF.

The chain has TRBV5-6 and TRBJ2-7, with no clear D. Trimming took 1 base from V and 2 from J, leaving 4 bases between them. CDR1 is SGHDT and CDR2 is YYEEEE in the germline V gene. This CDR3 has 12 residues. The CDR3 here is CASSLLPYEQYF. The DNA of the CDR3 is TGTGCCAGCAGCTTGCTTCCCTACGAGCAGTACTTC.

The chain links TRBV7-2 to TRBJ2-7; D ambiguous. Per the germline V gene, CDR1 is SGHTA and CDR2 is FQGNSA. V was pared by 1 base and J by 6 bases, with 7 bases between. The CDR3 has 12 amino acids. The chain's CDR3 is CASSLGPSEQYF. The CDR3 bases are TGTGCCAGCAGCTTAGGTCCTAGCGAGCAGTACTTC.

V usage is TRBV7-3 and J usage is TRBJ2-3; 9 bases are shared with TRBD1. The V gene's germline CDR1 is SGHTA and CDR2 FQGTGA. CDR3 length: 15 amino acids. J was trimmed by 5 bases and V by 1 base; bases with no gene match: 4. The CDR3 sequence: CASSLMGQGLDTQYF. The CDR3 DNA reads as TGTGCCAGCAGCTTAATGGGACAGGGATTAGATACGCAGTATTTT.

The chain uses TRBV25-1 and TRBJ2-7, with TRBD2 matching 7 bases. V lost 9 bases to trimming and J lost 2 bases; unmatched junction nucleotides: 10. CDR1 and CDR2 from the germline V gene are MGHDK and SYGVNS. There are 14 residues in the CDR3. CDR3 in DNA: TGTGCCAGTGCCAGCGTAGCGGGCCCCTACGAGCAGTACTTC. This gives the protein CASASVAGPYEQYF.

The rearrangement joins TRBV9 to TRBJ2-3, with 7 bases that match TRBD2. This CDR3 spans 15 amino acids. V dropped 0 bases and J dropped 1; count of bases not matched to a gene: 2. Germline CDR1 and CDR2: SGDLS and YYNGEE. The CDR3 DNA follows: TGTGCCAGCAGCGTAGGACGGGAGGGCACAGATACGCAGTATTTT. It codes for CASSVGREGTDTQYF.

CDR3: CASRPESGRSEQYF. In DNA, the CDR3 is TGTGCCAGCAGGCCCGAGAGCGGGAGGTCCGAGCAGTACTTC. The V and J genes are TRBV5-4 and TRBJ2-7, with 9 bases aligning to TRBD2. The CDR3 length is 14 residues. Germline V gene lookup returns CDR1 SGHNT and CDR2 YYREEE (reference sequence). With V trimmed by 5 bases and J by 6 bases, 9 bases remained unmatched. The full variable domain, rest sourced from reference TRBV5-4 and TRBJ2-7, is ETGVTQSPTHLIKTRGQQVTLRCSSQSGHNTVSWYQQALGQGPQFIFQYYREEENGRGNFPPRFSGLQFPNYSSELNVNALELDDSALYLCASRPESGRSEQYFGPGTRLTVT.

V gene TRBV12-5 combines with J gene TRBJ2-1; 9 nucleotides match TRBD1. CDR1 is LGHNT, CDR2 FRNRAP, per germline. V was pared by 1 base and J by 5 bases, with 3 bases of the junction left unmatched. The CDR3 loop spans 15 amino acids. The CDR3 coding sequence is TGTGCTAGTGGTTTGGGACAGGGGGGAAACAATGAGCAGTTCTTC. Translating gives CASGLGQGGNNEQFF.

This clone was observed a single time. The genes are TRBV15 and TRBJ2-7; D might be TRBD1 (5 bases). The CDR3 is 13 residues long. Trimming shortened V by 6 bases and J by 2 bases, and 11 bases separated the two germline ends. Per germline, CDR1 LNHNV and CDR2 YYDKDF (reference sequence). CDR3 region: CATSQGIAYEQYF. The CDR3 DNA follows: TGTGCCACCAGTCAGGGTATCGCCTACGAGCAGTACTTC.

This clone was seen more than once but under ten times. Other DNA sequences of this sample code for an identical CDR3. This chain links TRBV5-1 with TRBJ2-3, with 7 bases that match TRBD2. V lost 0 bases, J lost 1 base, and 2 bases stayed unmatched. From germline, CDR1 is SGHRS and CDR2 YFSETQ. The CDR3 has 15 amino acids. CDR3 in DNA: TGCGCCAGCAGCTTGGGAACTAGCGGCACAGATACGCAGTATTTT. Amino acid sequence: CASSLGTSGTDTQYF.